This section outlines one T cell receptor (beta chain) sequence together with its context. This entry comes from a study of blood T cells in healthy people across ages. Then a second PCR, running roughly 6 to 12 cycles, was carried out with a sample-barcoded 5' primer and a J-beta primer mix. Via MiXCR, TCRdb re-called the 5' RACE reads, giving one row per CDR3 protein. The repertoire holds under 2 million distinct CDR3 sequences, with about 31% as singletons. This clonotype was obtained from a woman aged 25 to 39 in good health. Material: blood.

The CDR3 protein is CSARDFGTGVYYEQYF. The CDR3 DNA follows: TGCAGTGCTAGAGACTTCGGGACAGGGGTGTACTACGAGCAGTACTTC. The chain combines TRBV20-1 with TRBJ2-7; 10 bases match TRBD1. The junction had 8 bases not matched to a gene; V was cut back by 0 bases and J by 3 bases. The CDR3 is 16 residues long. Looked up from germline, CDR1 is DFQATT and CDR2 is SNEGSKA (reference sequence).